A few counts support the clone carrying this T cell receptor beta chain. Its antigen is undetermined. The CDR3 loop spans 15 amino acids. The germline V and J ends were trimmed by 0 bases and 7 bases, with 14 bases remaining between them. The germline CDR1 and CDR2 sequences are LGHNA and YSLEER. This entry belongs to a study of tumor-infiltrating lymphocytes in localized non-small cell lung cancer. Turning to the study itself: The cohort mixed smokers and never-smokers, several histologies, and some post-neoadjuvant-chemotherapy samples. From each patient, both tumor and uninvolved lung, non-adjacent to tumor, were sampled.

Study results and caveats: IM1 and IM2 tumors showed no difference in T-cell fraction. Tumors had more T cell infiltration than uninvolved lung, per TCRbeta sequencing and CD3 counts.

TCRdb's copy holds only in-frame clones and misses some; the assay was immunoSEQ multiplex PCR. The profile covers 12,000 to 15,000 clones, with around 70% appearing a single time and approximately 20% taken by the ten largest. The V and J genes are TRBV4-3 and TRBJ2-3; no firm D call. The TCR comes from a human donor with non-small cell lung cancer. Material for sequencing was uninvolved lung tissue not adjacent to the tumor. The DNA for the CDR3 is TGCGCCAGCAGCCAAGATCGGGCCCCTCGTAATACGCAGTATTTT. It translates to CASSQDRAPRNTQYF.